The 22 T cell receptor beta chains below come from one sample, sequenced in a study of blood T cell repertoires in COVID-19. Sequencing was performed with immunoSEQ multiplex PCR; in TCRdb, only in-frame clones are kept and a portion is missing. The profile shows roughly 280,000 clones, 88% of them singletons. The sample comprised peripheral blood. These receptors originate from a woman between 25 and 40 years old with COVID-19, enrolled during active disease.

The chain recombines TRBV5-1 with TRBJ2-1; TRBD2 aligns across 11 bases. Germline values: CDR1 SGHRS, CDR2 YFSETQ. This CDR3 is 14 amino acids long. Trimming removed 6 bases from V and 8 bases from J; junction bases left unmatched: 7. The CDR3 loop is CASTVLAGDDEQFF. DNA of the CDR3: TGCGCCAGCACCGTACTAGCGGGAGACGATGAGCAGTTCTTC.

CDR3 nucleotide sequence: TGTGCCAGCAGTGAAGGCTCCGGACTTGCAGGCGAGCAGTACTTC. Translated, it gives CASSEGSGLAGEQYF. The chain combines TRBV2 with TRBJ2-7, with TRBD2 as a possible D gene (5 bases). Germline V gives CDR1 SNHLY, CDR2 FYNNEI. V dropped 1 base and J dropped 6 bases, with 16 bases sitting between them. The CDR3 has 15 amino acids. Filled out from reference TRBV2 and TRBJ2-7, the complete variable domain reads EPEVTQTPSHQVTQMGQEVILRCVPISNHLYFYWYRQILGQKVEFLVSFYNNEISEKSEIFDDQFSVERPDGSNFTLKIRSTKLEDSAMYFCASSEGSGLAGEQYFGPGTRLTVT.

The chain links TRBV7-2 to TRBJ1-4, with 9 nucleotides matching TRBD1. V lost 5 bases, J lost 7 bases, and 8 bases stayed unmatched. The CDR3 consists of 15 residues. CDR1 and CDR2 (germline): SGHTA, FQGNSA. CDR3 nucleotides: TGTGCCAGCAGCAATAGACAGGGGGGTGCTGAAAAACTGTTTTTT. It codes for CASSNRQGGAEKLFF.

The V and J genes are TRBV19 and TRBJ1-2; D unclear. This CDR3 is built from 15 residues. CDR1 and CDR2 from the germline V gene are LNHDA and SQIVND (reference sequence). Between the trimmed V and J ends, which lost 5 bases and 1 base, there was a span of 14 bases. The CDR3 here is CASSETRSVNYGYTF. The CDR3, as DNA: TGTGCCAGTAGTGAGACACGGTCCGTTAACTATGGCTACACCTTC.

The V and J genes are TRBV11-2 and TRBJ1-1; no clear D. Trimming took 2 bases from V and 5 from J, leaving 12 bases between them. CDR1 is SGHAT and CDR2 is FQNNGV in the germline V gene. This CDR3 comprises 14 residues. The CDR3 sequence is CASSLMASGTEAFF. The CDR3 nucleotides read TGTGCCAGCAGCTTAATGGCTAGCGGGACTGAAGCTTTCTTT.

The chain employs TRBV11-2 and TRBJ2-7; TRBD2 might be the D (5 bases). V was cut by 2 bases and J by 1 base, with 12 bases left in between. This CDR3 is built from 15 residues. Germline V lookup: CDR1 SGHAT, CDR2 FQNNGV. The CDR3 region is CASSLWERGSYEQYF. The CDR3 DNA reads as TGTGCCAGCAGCTTATGGGAGCGTGGATCCTACGAGCAGTACTTC.

The chain uses TRBV18 and TRBJ2-1, with 10 bases lining up with TRBD2. The CDR3 totals 15 residues. V shed 6 bases and J 5 bases; nucleotides not matched to a gene: 7. Germline CDR1 reads KGHSH; CDR2 reads LQKENI. The CDR3 loop is CASSQGLARNNEQFF. The CDR3 nucleotides are TGTGCCAGCTCCCAGGGACTAGCGCGTAACAATGAGCAGTTCTTC. Filled out from reference TRBV18 and TRBJ2-1, the complete variable domain reads NAGVMQNPRHLVRRRGQEARLRCSPMKGHSHVYWYRQLPEEGLKFMVYLQKENIIDESGMPKERFSAEFPKEGPSILRIQQVVRGDSAAYFCASSQGLARNNEQFFGPGTRLTVL.

CDR3 in DNA: TGTGCCACCAGTGATTTCGGACTAGCGGGAGGGGGAGTGAGCTCCGGGGAGCTGTTTTTT. Protein product: CATSDFGLAGGGVSSGELFF. The chain recombines TRBV24-1 with TRBJ2-2; 15 bases match TRBD2. The V gene's germline CDR1 is KGHDR and CDR2 SFDVKD. V shed 1 base, J shed 6 bases, and the junction held 11 bases outside the gene matches. This CDR3 has 20 residues.

This clone turned up a few times. J is TRBJ2-7 and V is TRBV5-1, with 11 positions matching TRBD2. The J segment lost 3 bases and the V segment lost 4 bases, leaving 6 bases of the junction unmatched. The CDR3 is made up of 15 amino acids. Germline V CDR1 and CDR2: SGHRS, YFSETQ. The CDR3 loop is CASSLGLAGFYEQYF. DNA for the CDR3: TGCGCCAGCAGCCTCGGACTAGCGGGCTTCTACGAGCAGTACTTC.

The J gene is TRBJ2-7, the V gene TRBV12-3 or TRBV12-4, with D unresolved. The germline V and J ends were trimmed by 3 bases and 4 bases, with 4 bases remaining between them. CDR3 length: 11 amino acids. The CDR3 coding sequence is TGTGCCAGCAGTTTTAATTACGAGCAGTACTTC. It translates to CASSFNYEQYF.

The V call is TRBV18, the J call TRBJ2-7; 7 nucleotides line up with TRBD2. The V gene's germline CDR1 is KGHSH and CDR2 LQKENI. J lost 6 bases, V lost 5 bases, and 10 bases had no gene match. The CDR3 has 14 amino acids. Here the CDR3 reads CASSAGSGTIEQYF. The CDR3 nucleotides read TGTGCCAGCTCAGCCGGATCAGGGACTATCGAGCAGTACTTC. Together with reference TRBV18 and TRBJ2-7, the CDR3 gives the full variable domain: NAGVMQNPRHLVRRRGQEARLRCSPMKGHSHVYWYRQLPEEGLKFMVYLQKENIIDESGMPKERFSAEFPKEGPSILRIQQVVRGDSAAYFCASSAGSGTIEQYFGPGTRLTVT.

This clone has only a few counts. This rearrangement joins TRBV4-2 to TRBJ2-1, with D possibly TRBD2 on 5 matching bases. Trimming left V 0 bases short and J 9 bases short, with 12 bases between. The V gene's germline CDR1 is LGHNA and CDR2 YNFKEQ. This CDR3 is 14 amino acids long. The CDR3 coding sequence is TGTGCCAGCAGCCAAGAGAAGCTAGCCCTTGAGCAGTTCTTC. Its protein product is CASSQEKLALEQFF.

The rearrangement links TRBV19 to TRBJ2-7, with a tentative D call TRBD1 (6 bases). Trimming pared 5 bases from V and 2 bases from J, leaving 10 bases between. The CDR3 spans 13 residues. Germline V gene data show CDR1 as LNHDA and CDR2 as SQIVND (reference sequence). CDR3 in DNA: TGTGCCAGTAGTCCAAACAGGGCCTACGAGCAGTACTTC. As protein: CASSPNRAYEQYF.

The chain employs TRBV27 and TRBJ2-1; no definite D call. Germline CDR1 is MNHEY and CDR2 is SMNVEV (reference sequence). The CDR3 loop spans 15 amino acids. V lost 8 bases and J 4 bases, leaving 18 bases between the germline ends. In DNA form, the CDR3 reads TGTGCCAGCGCCCGACGCTACGGCGGATACAATGAGCAGTTCTTC. Translating it yields CASARRYGGYNEQFF.

This sequence joins TRBV9 and TRBJ1-1; D gene uncertain. The CDR3 is 15 amino acids. Trimming shortened V by 0 bases and J by 5 bases, and 14 bases separated the two germline ends. Germline CDR1 reads SGDLS; CDR2 reads YYNGEE. CDR3: CASSVVPEPNTEAFF. The CDR3 DNA is TGTGCCAGCAGCGTAGTACCGGAGCCCAATACTGAAGCTTTCTTT. The full variable domain, completed using reference TRBV9 and TRBJ1-1, is DSGVTQTPKHLITATGQRVTLRCSPRSGDLSVYWYQQSLDQGLQFLIQYYNGEERAKGNILERFSAQQFPDLHSELNLSSLELGDSALYFCASSVVPEPNTEAFFGQGTRLTVV.

V and J are TRBV3-1 (or the pseudogene TRBV3-2) and TRBJ2-7; perhaps TRBD1 as D (6 bases). The CDR3 covers 14 residues. Trimming left V 5 bases short and J 2 bases short, with 13 bases between. CDR1 is LGHDT, CDR2 YNNKEL, per germline (reference sequence). CDR3 residues: CASSSFRGTYEQYF. Written as DNA, the CDR3 is TGTGCCAGCAGCTCTTTCAGGGGCACCTACGAGCAGTACTTC.

This chain links TRBV2 with TRBJ1-5; a possible D gene is TRBD1 (6 bases). Trimming removed 2 bases at V and 5 bases at J, with 10 bases between. The germline V gene encodes CDR1 SNHLY and CDR2 FYNNEI. The CDR3 contains 14 residues. Here the CDR3 reads CASSEYRGYQPQHF. CDR3 in DNA: TGTGCCAGCAGTGAATATAGGGGGTATCAGCCCCAGCATTTT.

V is TRBV7-8 and J is TRBJ2-5, with a tentative D call TRBD2 (6 bases). Germline CDR1 SGHVS, CDR2 FQNEAQ. Trimming stripped 5 bases from V and 0 bases from J, with 16 bases between. The CDR3 extends over 16 amino acids. CDR3 sequence: CASSPWDFLYQETQYF. CDR3 coding DNA: TGTGCCAGCAGCCCTTGGGACTTCCTGTACCAAGAGACCCAGTACTTC.

This chain uses TRBV6-6 with TRBJ2-4; perhaps TRBD2 as D (6 bases). Between the trimmed V and J ends, which lost 5 bases and 1 base, there was a span of 15 bases. The CDR3 contains 16 residues. The V gene's germline CDR1 is MNHNY and CDR2 SVGAGI (reference sequence). CDR3 loop: CASSPGTASAKNIQYF. The CDR3 DNA sequence: TGTGCCAGCAGTCCCGGGACTGCTAGTGCCAAAAACATTCAGTACTTC.

The chain carries TRBV9 and TRBJ1-1; the D gene is possibly TRBD1 (5 bases). The germline V gene has CDR1 SGDLS and CDR2 YYNGEE. Trimming shortened V by 3 bases and J by 3 bases, and 15 bases separated the two germline ends. This CDR3 comprises 15 residues. Written as DNA, the CDR3 is TGTGCCAGCAGCGATGCCGGGGGGGTTGACACTGAAGCTTTCTTT. This encodes CASSDAGGVDTEAFF.

This chain uses TRBV2 with TRBJ2-7, with D possibly being TRBD1 (7 bases). In germline, CDR1 is SNHLY, CDR2 FYNNEI. Trimming took 8 bases from V and 4 from J, leaving 15 bases between them. The length of the CDR3 is 13 residues. The CDR3 DNA reads TGTGCCAGCGAGGGGGCTAGCGAGTACGAGCAGTACTTC. Translation gives CASEGASEYEQYF.

The genes are TRBV7-8 and TRBJ2-3; TRBD2 matches 8 bases. Germline V gene data show CDR1 as SGHVS and CDR2 as FQNEAQ. The junction had 4 bases not matched to a gene; V was cut back by 5 bases and J by 6 bases. The CDR3 covers 13 residues. The CDR3 DNA reads TGTGCCAGCAGCCTCCGACTAGCGGATACGCAGTATTTT. Translating gives CASSLRLADTQYF. Combining the CDR3 with reference TRBV7-8 and TRBJ2-3 gives the whole variable domain GAGVSQSPRYKVAKRGQDVALRCDPISGHVSLFWYQQALGQGPEFLTYFQNEAQLDKSGLPSDRFFAERPEGSVSTLKIQRTQQEDSAVYLCASSLRLADTQYFGPGTRLTVL.